This T cell receptor (beta chain) was sequenced for a study of read filtering for tumor transcriptome and immune sequencing (dated by TCRdb to 2020 to 2022). For the study in its entirety: The cohort was composed of 17 to 20 male and about 14 female patients, with a mean age of approximately 70 years and an age range of roughly 47 to 90. A main aim was a read-filtering strategy for immune repertoire data, specifically whether clonotypes supported by a single read should be removed. After DNase treatment, whole-transcriptome libraries were prepared using the TruSeq RNA Access Library Prep Kit. TCR repertoires obtained by targeted immune repertoire sequencing and by bulk whole-transcriptome sequencing performed on the same bone marrow samples were compared. Per sample, about 3.5 to 11 million TCR-region mapped reads were obtained with IR-seq, compared with only about 80 to 1,400 with RNA-seq. By revised international staging, eight or nine patients were R-ISS I, about 15 were R-ISS II and more than five were R-ISS III. The study at large found these results: Single-read clonotypes made up about four fifths of clonotypes but about 3.2% of total reads in IR-seq, and 70% to 75% of clonotypes and approximately 47% of reads in RNA-seq. The sorted CD138-negative fraction was composed of a mixed bone marrow immune population rather than of purified T cells. The correlation between IR-seq and RNA-seq shared clonotype proportions was increased by removal of single-read clonotypes. Clonotypes were captured by IR-seq at much higher depth and more reliably than by RNA-seq, and smaller IR-seq throughput was sufficient for identification of most shared clonotypes.

Every patient had bone marrow sampled at the time of active disease. Bone marrow mononuclear cells were isolated by Ficoll-Hypaque density gradient centrifugation. Myeloma plasma cells were removed and CD138-negative cells were collected by negative selection after labeling with CD138 magnetic microbeads on a MACS separator. Flow cytometry with CD138 antibodies on an Attune NxT was used to check how pure the isolated cells were. Total RNA was extracted using TRIzol reagent and was quantified on a NanoDrop spectrophotometer. For each patient, the CD138-negative bone marrow sample underwent paired RNA-seq and IR-seq. Starting from 350 to 500 ng RNA, TCR libraries were constructed with the Immunoverse kit using molecular barcoded adaptors that cover the alpha/delta and beta/gamma chains. TCR library preparation used the same RNA that went into transcriptome sequencing. An Illumina HiSeq 4000 with 2 x 150 cycles was used to sequence the TCR libraries. On the authors' methods: MiXCR aligned TCR reads to human V, D, J and C references and assembled the aligned reads into CDR3 clonotypes, with quality filtering and error correction included. Clonotype counts and gene usage diversity were analyzed with the tcR package in R. For inspection of raw mapping reads, RNA-seq reads were mapped by STAR aligner version 2.5.3a onto GRCh37 of the human genome. To test how sequencing depth affects detected clonotypes, IR-seq fastq files were randomly downsampled with Seqtk 1.3. Clones were called with MiXCR by TCRdb after fastp trimmed the public reads at Q25, and only in-frame beta chains were retained. Each entry is one CDR3 protein sequence, shown with its most common DNA and genes. These V and J calls rely on TCRdb rather than the paper's analysis. The sample contains 100,000 to 150,000 distinct CDR3 sequences, approximately 13% of them found a single time. 9.5% to 11% of the sample is taken by the ten largest.

Trimming removed 5 bases from V and 3 bases from J, leaving 7 bases between the germline ends. CDR1 SEHNR and CDR2 FQNEAQ were looked up in the germline V gene (reference sequence). CDR3 length: 13 amino acids, cysteine to phenylalanine. Of the read, only the CDR3 DNA is kept; its 39 bases are in frame from base 1. This clonotype was counted many times. This receptor's antigen is unknown. No base-level quality is on record; no much larger clone is a single base apart. The receptor chain draws on TRBV7-9 and TRBJ2-2; TRBD1 is a possible D gene, resting on 5 matching bases. The clonotype originates from a donor at least 40 years old with multiple myeloma. Sequencing used a population of CD138-negative cells sorted from bone marrow. In light of the paper, this sample's cell subset or site label describes: bone marrow mononuclear cells depleted of CD138+ plasma/myeloma cells by negative magnetic selection. The base sequence is TGTGCCAGCAGCCGACAGCACACCGGGGAGCTGTTTTTT. Translated, it gives CASSRQHTGELFF.